The 8 T cell receptor beta chains presented below share a single source sample, sequenced in a study of T cell clones after liver transplantation. Libraries were prepared by immunoSEQ multiplex PCR; TCRdb keeps only in-frame clonotypes and omits some of them. The sample lists tens of thousands of clones; roughly 80% were seen once. The sequencing used CD4+ T cells from blood, collected before liver transplant. The receptors come from a human donor who received a liver transplant.

The rearrangement joins TRBV19 to TRBJ1-5; D is unclear. V was trimmed by 6 bases and J by 4 bases, leaving 7 bases between them. Germline CDR1 LNHDA, CDR2 SQIVND (reference sequence). The CDR3 covers 12 residues. CDR3 protein: CASRGLNQPQHF. The CDR3 DNA sequence: TGTGCCAGTAGAGGGCTAAATCAGCCCCAGCATTTT.

DNA for the CDR3: TGTGCCAGCCGCGCCCCCCGGAACACCGGGGAGCTGTTTTTT. Protein product: CASRAPRNTGELFF. This sequence joins TRBV6-5 and TRBJ2-2; the D is unclear. Trimming removed 8 bases from V and 1 base from J, with 11 bases in between. This CDR3 spans 14 amino acids. Germline lookup yields CDR1 MNHEY and CDR2 SVGAGI.

The rearrangement links TRBV7-2 to TRBJ2-5; 11 bases fit TRBD1. The CDR3 contains 15 residues. Germline V gene lookup returns CDR1 SGHTA and CDR2 FQGNSA. The trim removed 4 bases at V and 5 bases at J, leaving 6 bases unmatched. The CDR3 loop is CASSSTGTGGETQYF. As DNA, the CDR3 is TGTGCCAGCAGCTCGACCGGGACAGGGGGGGAGACCCAGTACTTC.

The V and J genes are TRBV27 and TRBJ1-2; D possibly corresponds to TRBD1 (5 bases). The germline V gene has CDR1 MNHEY and CDR2 SMNVEV (reference sequence). Deletions cut 3 bases from V and 6 bases from J, with 20 bases between. The CDR3 covers 16 residues. Here the CDR3 reads CASSFDGRGGRDGYTF. The DNA for the CDR3 is TGTGCCAGCAGTTTTGACGGGCGGGGCGGACGGGATGGCTACACCTTC.

V gene TRBV18 combines with J gene TRBJ2-3; unclear D gene. From germline, CDR1 is KGHSH and CDR2 LQKENI. The V end lost 3 bases, the J end lost 2 bases, and 9 bases lay between the germline ends. This CDR3 spans 14 amino acids. CDR3 nucleotide sequence: TGTGCCAGCTCACCTTTTCGCTACACAGATACGCAGTATTTT. Translated, it gives CASSPFRYTDTQYF.

The chain has TRBV11-2 and TRBJ1-3; D possibly corresponds to TRBD1 (5 bases). CDR1 is SGHAT and CDR2 is FQNNGV in the germline V gene. The V end lost 1 base, the J end lost 3 bases, and 16 bases lay between the germline ends. This CDR3 comprises 17 residues. CDR3 DNA: TGTGCCAGCAGCTTAGGGGACCTCTTTCGGGGTGGAAACACCATATATTTT. Translating it yields CASSLGDLFRGGNTIYF.

This clone occurred once. V usage is TRBV4-1 and J usage is TRBJ2-1; 8 bases are a match to TRBD2. With V trimmed by 0 bases and J by 10 bases, 8 bases remained unmatched. This CDR3 comprises 15 residues. Germline V gene lookup returns CDR1 MGHRA and CDR2 YSYEKL. The CDR3 sequence: CASSQDRGGLWEQFF. CDR3 in DNA: TGCGCCAGCAGCCAAGATCGGGGGGGACTTTGGGAGCAGTTCTTC.

CDR3 in amino acids: CASSPGSSADTQYF. The DNA for the CDR3 is TGTGCCAGCAGCCCTGGGTCTAGCGCAGATACGCAGTATTTT. The chain couples TRBV11-1 to TRBJ2-3; tentatively, D is TRBD2 (6 bases). V shed 5 bases and J shed 4 bases, with 13 bases lying between them. CDR1 SGHAT and CDR2 FQDESV come from the germline V gene (reference sequence). The CDR3 spans 14 residues.